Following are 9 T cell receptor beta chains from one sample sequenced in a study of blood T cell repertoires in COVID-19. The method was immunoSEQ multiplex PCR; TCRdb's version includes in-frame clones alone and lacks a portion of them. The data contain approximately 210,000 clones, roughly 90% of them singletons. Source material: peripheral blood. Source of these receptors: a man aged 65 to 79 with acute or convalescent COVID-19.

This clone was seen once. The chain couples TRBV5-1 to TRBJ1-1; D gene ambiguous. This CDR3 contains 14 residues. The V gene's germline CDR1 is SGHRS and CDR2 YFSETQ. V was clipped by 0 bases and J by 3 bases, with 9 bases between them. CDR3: CASSLDFVYTEAFF. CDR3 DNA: TGCGCCAGCAGCTTGGATTTCGTATACACTGAAGCTTTCTTT.

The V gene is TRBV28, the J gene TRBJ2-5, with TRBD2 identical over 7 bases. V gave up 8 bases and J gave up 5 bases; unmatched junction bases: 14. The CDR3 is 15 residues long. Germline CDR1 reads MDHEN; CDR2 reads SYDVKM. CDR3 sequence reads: CASWSGLAVSETQYF. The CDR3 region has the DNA TGTGCCAGCTGGAGTGGCCTAGCGGTTTCCGAGACCCAGTACTTC.

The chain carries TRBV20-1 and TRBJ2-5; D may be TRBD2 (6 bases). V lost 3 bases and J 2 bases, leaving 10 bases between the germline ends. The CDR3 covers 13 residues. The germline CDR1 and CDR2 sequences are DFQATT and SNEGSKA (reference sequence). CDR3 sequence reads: CSASSGLQETQYF. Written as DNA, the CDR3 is TGCAGTGCTAGTTCAGGACTACAAGAGACCCAGTACTTC.

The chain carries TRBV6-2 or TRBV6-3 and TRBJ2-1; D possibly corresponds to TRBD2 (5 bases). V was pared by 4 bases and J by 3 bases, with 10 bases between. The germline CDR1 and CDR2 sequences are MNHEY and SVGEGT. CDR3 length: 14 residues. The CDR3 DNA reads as TGTGCCAGCAGTTCTAGCCCGTTCTACAATGAGCAGTTCTTC. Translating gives CASSSSPFYNEQFF.

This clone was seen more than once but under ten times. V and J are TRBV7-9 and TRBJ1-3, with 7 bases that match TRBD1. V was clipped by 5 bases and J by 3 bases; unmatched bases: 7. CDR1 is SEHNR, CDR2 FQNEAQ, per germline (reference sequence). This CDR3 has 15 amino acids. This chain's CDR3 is CASSPQGSGGNTIYF. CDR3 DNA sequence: TGTGCCAGCAGCCCACAGGGGTCGGGTGGAAACACCATATATTTT.

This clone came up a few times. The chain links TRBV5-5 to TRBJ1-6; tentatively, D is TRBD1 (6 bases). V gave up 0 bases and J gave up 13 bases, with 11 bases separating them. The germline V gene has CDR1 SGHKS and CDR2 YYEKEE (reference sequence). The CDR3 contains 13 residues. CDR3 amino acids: CASSLAGGGPLHF. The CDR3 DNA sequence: TGTGCCAGCAGCTTGGCGGGTGGGGGCCCCCTCCACTTT.

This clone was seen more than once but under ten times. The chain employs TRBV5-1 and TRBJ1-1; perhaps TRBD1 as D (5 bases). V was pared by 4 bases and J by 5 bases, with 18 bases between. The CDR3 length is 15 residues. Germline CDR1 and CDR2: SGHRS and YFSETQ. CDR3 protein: CASSPKWAGNTEAFF. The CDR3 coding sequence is TGCGCCAGCAGCCCAAAGTGGGCAGGGAATACTGAAGCTTTCTTT.

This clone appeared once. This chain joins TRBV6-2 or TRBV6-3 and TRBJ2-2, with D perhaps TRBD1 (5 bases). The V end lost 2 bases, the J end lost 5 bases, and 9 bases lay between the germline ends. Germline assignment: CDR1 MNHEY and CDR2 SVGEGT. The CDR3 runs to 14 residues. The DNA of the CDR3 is TGTGCCAGCAGTTACCGGACAACTACCGGGGAGCTGTTTTTT. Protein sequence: CASSYRTTTGELFF.

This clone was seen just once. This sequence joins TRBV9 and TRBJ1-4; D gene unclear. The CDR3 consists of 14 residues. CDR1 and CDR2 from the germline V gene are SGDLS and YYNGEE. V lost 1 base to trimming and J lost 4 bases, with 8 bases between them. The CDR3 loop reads CASSVTALNEKLFF. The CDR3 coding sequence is TGTGCCAGCAGCGTAACAGCCCTTAATGAAAAACTGTTTTTT.